The clone carrying this T cell receptor beta chain was picked up one time. This entry comes from a study of blood T cells in healthy people across ages. A second PCR of 7 to 11 cycles used a sample-barcoded 5' primer and a J-beta primer mix. Each cDNA molecule was tagged by a template-switch adaptor that had 12 random nucleotides. The yield of each sample was at least 3 million CDR3-containing paired-end reads. TCRdb used MiXCR to reprocess the 5' RACE reads, holding one entry per CDR3 protein. The repertoire holds about 1.5 million distinct CDR3 sequences, with roughly 43% as singletons. The sequence was collected from a woman aged 18 to 35 in good health. The sample was blood.

The CDR3 nucleotides are TGTGCCAGCAGTGAGGACCCGTATAGCAATCAGCCCCAGCATTTT. Translation gives CASSEDPYSNQPQHF. The genes are TRBV25-1 and TRBJ1-5; D call uncertain. V lost 3 bases, J lost 0 bases, and 9 bases lay in between. This CDR3 region has 15 residues. Germline lookup yields CDR1 MGHDK and CDR2 SYGVNS.